This T cell receptor beta chain was found in a study of blood T cell repertoires in COVID-19. This table comes from immunoSEQ multiplex PCR, and its TCRdb copy is limited to in-frame clones, with some not included. The sample has 250,000 or so clones, roughly 84% seen once. V was clipped by 4 bases and J by 7 bases, with 26 bases between them. CDR3 size: 17 residues. Germline CDR1 reads SGDLS; CDR2 reads YYNGEE. The source is a woman aged 40 to 49 who had recovered from COVID-19. The sample was peripheral blood. The V call is TRBV9, the J call TRBJ1-2; D is perhaps TRBD1 (6 bases). CDR3 nucleotide sequence: TGTGCCAGCAGCACGACGTTCCCGGGGGGCCAGGGCGTTGGCTACACCTTC. As protein: CASSTTFPGGQGVGYTF.